This T cell receptor beta chain is from a study of blood T cell repertoires in COVID-19. Profiled with immunoSEQ multiplex PCR; TCRdb holds only in-frame clones, not every one. Here the sample spans 98,000 or so clones, around four fifths being singletons. The CDR3 runs 16 residues. CDR1 is SGHRS and CDR2 is YFSETQ in the germline V gene. Trimming left V 0 bases short and J 6 bases short, with 15 bases between. Input material: peripheral blood. This sequence joins TRBV5-1 and TRBJ2-2, with D tentatively TRBD2 (6 bases). The sequence was collected from a man aged 55-75 years with acute or convalescent COVID-19. CDR3 nucleotide sequence: TGCGCCAGCAGCTTGGCCGGACTACCGTACGCCGGGGAGCTGTTTTTT. Protein product: CASSLAGLPYAGELFF.